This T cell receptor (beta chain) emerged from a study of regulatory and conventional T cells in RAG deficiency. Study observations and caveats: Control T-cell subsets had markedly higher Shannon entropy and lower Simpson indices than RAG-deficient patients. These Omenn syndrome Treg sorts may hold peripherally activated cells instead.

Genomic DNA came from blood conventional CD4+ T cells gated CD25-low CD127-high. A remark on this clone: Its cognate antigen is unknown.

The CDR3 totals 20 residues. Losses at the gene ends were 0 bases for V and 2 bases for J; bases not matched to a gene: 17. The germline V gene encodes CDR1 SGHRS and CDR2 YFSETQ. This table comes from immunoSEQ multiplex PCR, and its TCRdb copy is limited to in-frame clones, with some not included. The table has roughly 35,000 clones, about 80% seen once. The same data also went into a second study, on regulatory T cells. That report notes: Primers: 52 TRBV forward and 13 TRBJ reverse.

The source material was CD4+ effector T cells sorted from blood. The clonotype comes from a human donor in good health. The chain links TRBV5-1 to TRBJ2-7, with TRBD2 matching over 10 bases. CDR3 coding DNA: TGCGCCAGCAGCTTGGTAACCAAAGGCCTAGCGGGGGCCATTCCCTACGAGCAGTACTTC. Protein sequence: CASSLVTKGLAGAIPYEQYF.